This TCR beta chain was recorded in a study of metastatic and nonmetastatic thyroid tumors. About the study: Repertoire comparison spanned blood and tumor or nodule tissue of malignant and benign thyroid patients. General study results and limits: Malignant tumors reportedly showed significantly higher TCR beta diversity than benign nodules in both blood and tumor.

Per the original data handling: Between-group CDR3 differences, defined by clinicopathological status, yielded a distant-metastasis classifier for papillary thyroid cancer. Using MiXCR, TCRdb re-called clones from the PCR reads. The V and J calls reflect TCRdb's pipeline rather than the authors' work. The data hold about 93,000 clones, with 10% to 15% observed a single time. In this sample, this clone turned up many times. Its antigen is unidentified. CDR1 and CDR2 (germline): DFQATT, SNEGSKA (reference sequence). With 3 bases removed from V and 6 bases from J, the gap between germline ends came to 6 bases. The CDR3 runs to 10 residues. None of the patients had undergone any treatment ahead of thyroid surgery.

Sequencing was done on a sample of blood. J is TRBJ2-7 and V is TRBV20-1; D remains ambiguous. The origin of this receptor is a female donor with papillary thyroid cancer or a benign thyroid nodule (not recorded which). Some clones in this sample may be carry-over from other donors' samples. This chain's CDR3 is CSARSTEQYF. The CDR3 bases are TGCAGTGCTAGGAGCACCGAGCAGTACTTC.